These T cell receptor beta chains were read from a single sample in a study of shared T cell receptors in the human thymus. Here immunoSEQ multiplex PCR was the method, and the copy in TCRdb shows in-frame clones only, minus some. The table shows roughly 550,000 clones, with more than 75% occurring only once. The data were also submitted as part of a second study, on human thymus T cells.

The specimen sequenced was thymocytes. These receptors all stem from a boy less than two years old with a congenital heart defect. The CDR3 runs from the conserved cysteine through the conserved F or W.

v_call: TRBV27
cdr3_aa: CASSPTPIVHSKTYGYTF

v_call: TRBV10-1
cdr3_aa: CATSGRAGTDTQYF

v_call: TRBV6-4
cdr3_aa: CASSTGAGGSTDTQYF

v_call: TRBV27
cdr3_aa: CASSLDFFLTEQYF

v_call: TRBV11-2
cdr3_aa: CASSLGSGRGGYTF

v_call: TRBV7-2
cdr3_aa: CASSSTPTGVRQPQHF

v_call: TRBV5-6
cdr3_aa: CASSLARGRAYSYEQYF

v_call: TRBV11-2
cdr3_aa: CASSLSEKLFF

v_call: TRBV18
cdr3_aa: CASSPHSVRKNTGELFF

v_call: TRBV10-3
cdr3_aa: CATQDRFSTQYF

v_call: TRBV9
cdr3_aa: CASSPAGTPKDNEQFF

v_call: TRBV27
cdr3_aa: CASRDQTGGAYNEQFF

v_call: TRBV28
cdr3_aa: CASSTGTGPEKLFF

v_call: TRBV28
cdr3_aa: CASTPLGLNPGSGNTIYF

v_call: TRBV29-1
cdr3_aa: CSVGGYYGYTF

v_call: TRBV28
cdr3_aa: CASSTPSWTGTGPYSNQPQHF

v_call: TRBV6-5
cdr3_aa: CASSTGTAYNEQFF

v_call: TRBV28
cdr3_aa: CASSPRMGVSYNEQFF

v_call: TRBV4-3
cdr3_aa: CASSQDGLAGVTGELFF

v_call: TRBV4-3
cdr3_aa: CASSQETPAGGTYEQYF

v_call: TRBV19
cdr3_aa: CASPKGGNQPQHF

v_call: TRBV28
cdr3_aa: CASSRWEGRADNEQFF

v_call: TRBV10-1
cdr3_aa: CASSESTGGVQYF

v_call: TRBV28
cdr3_aa: CATRLAGGTYEQYF

v_call: TRBV4-2
cdr3_aa: CASSQGRRSTNEKLFF

v_call: TRBV6-1
cdr3_aa: CASRGAGQNTDTQYF

v_call: TRBV11-2
cdr3_aa: CASSLMSRGTGQETQYF

v_call: TRBV30
cdr3_aa: CAWRKEGPLSDTQYF

v_call: TRBV11-2
cdr3_aa: CASSVEGVGVSYEQYF

v_call: TRBV4-2
cdr3_aa: CASSQGDINTQYF

v_call: TRBV10-3
cdr3_aa: CAIGTSLTYEQYF

v_call: TRBV19
cdr3_aa: CASSGQGAIGTQYF

v_call: TRBV5-1
cdr3_aa: CASSIGQGSQPQHF

v_call: TRBV2
cdr3_aa: CASLSGAYNEQFF